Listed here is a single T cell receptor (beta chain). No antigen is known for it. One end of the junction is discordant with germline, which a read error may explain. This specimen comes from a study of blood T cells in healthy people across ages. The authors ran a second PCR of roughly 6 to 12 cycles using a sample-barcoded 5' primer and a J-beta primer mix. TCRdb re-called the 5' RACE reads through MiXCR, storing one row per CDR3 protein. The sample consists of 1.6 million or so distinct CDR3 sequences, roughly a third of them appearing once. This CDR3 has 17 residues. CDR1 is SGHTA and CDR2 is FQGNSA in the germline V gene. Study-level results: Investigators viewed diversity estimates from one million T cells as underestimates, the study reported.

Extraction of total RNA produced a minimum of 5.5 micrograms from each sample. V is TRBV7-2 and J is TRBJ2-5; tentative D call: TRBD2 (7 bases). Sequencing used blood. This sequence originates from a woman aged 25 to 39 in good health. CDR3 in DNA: TGTGCCAGCAGCCGAGCCCGGGGGGCGATGTACCAAGAGGCCCAGTACTTC. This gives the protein CASSRARGAMYQEAQYF. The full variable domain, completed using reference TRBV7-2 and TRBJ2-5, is GAGVSQSPSNKVTEKGKDVELRCDPISGHTALYWYRQSLGQGLEFLIYFQGNSAPDKSGLPSDRFSAERTGGSVSTLTIQRTQQEDSAVYLCASSRARGAMYQEAQYFGPGTRLLVL.